This is a list of T cell receptor beta chains from one sample in a study of shared clonotypes between healthy human individuals. Clones were sequenced by immunoSEQ multiplex PCR, and TCRdb holds only the in-frame ones, with some missing. The sample contains approximately 600,000 clones, 85% to 95% of which appear only once. The specimen was naive CD8+ T cells sorted from blood. The receptors derive from a woman aged 25 to 39 in good health. Both conserved end residues are part of each CDR3. The D gene is left open where the match is weak. Rows may omit the clone size; those that give it use once, few, many or a size class.

TGTGCCAGCAGCTGGGGGGGCAACACTGAAGCTTTCTTT	CASSWGGNTEAFF	NA	TRBV11-2	TRBJ1-1	NA
TGTGCCAGCAGTTTAGCGAGCTCCTACGAGCAGTACTTC	CASSLASSYEQYF	NA	TRBV28	TRBJ2-7	NA
TGTGCCAGCAGTTTACCCAGAAGAGTGGAGACCCAGTACTTC	CASSLPRRVETQYF	NA	TRBV28	TRBJ2-5	NA
TGTGCCAGCAGCCGAATAACCCGGGACAGATACTCCTACGAGCAGTACTTC	CASSRITRDRYSYEQYF	NA	TRBV7-2	TRBJ2-7	TRBD1
TGCAGCGTTGACAATCCTAGAGGTGGAACCGGGGAGCTGTTTTTT	CSVDNPRGGTGELFF	NA	TRBV29-1	TRBJ2-2	NA
TGTGCCAGCAGCCAGTCGAGGCGGGAGTGGCTTACCGGGGAGCTGTTTTTT	CASSQSRREWLTGELFF	NA	TRBV14	TRBJ2-2	TRBD2
TGTGCCAGCAGCATTGGGACAGGGGGCTACGAGCAGTACTTC	CASSIGTGGYEQYF	NA	TRBV9	TRBJ2-7	TRBD1
TGTGCCACCTGGACTAGCCGCGATGAGCAGTTCTTC	CATWTSRDEQFF	NA	TRBV7-1	TRBJ2-1	TRBD2
TGTGCCAGCAGTTCCACGAATTTGGGAGTGCACAATGAGCAGTTCTTC	CASSSTNLGVHNEQFF	NA	TRBV28	TRBJ2-1	NA
TGTGCCAGCAGTTTTGGGCCCGAGCAGTACTTC	CASSFGPEQYF	NA	TRBV27	TRBJ2-7	NA
TGTGCCAGCACTCAACCGCACGCTAGCGATAGCACAGATACGCAGTATTTT	CASTQPHASDSTDTQYF	NA	TRBV2	TRBJ2-3	NA
TGTGCCAGCAGTTCGGGACCCGGTGGGGGGAACACTGAAGCTTTCTTT	CASSSGPGGGNTEAFF	once	TRBV27	TRBJ1-1	NA
TGTGCCAGCAGTTTTAGGAAGGGGCAACAAGATACGCAGTATTTT	CASSFRKGQQDTQYF	NA	TRBV28	TRBJ2-3	NA
TGTGCCAGCAGGGAACAGGGGGATGGCTACACCTTC	CASREQGDGYTF	NA	TRBV5-6	TRBJ1-2	TRBD1
TGTGCCAGCAGCTTAGGACTCCGGAGGGCAGCCTACGAGCAGTACTTC	CASSLGLRRAAYEQYF	NA	TRBV11-2	TRBJ2-7	NA
TGCGCCAGCAGTGTTCCTCAGGCGCTGAACACTGAAGCTTTCTTT	CASSVPQALNTEAFF	NA	TRBV10-1	TRBJ1-1	NA
TGCGCCTCGGCGCCGGGGGACACAGATACGCAGTATTTT	CASAPGDTDTQYF	NA	TRBV5-1	TRBJ2-3	NA
TGTGCCAGCAGCCCGGACTGGCCCTACGAGCAGTACTTC	CASSPDWPYEQYF	NA	TRBV13	TRBJ2-7	NA
TGTGCCAGCAGTGTCGGGACAGGGGCCCTCTACGAGCAGTACTTC	CASSVGTGALYEQYF	once	TRBV6-1	TRBJ2-7	TRBD1
TGTGCCAGCAGTCCAGGGACAGGGAGAGGCGAGCAGTACTTC	CASSPGTGRGEQYF	NA	TRBV27	TRBJ2-7	TRBD1
TGTGCCAGCAGTTCCGGGTTTTACCGGGCCCCGGAGACCCAGTACTTC	CASSSGFYRAPETQYF	NA	TRBV28	TRBJ2-5	NA
TGTGCCAGCAGCTCCGGACAGAGGGATACGCAGTATTTT	CASSSGQRDTQYF	NA	TRBV7-9	TRBJ2-3	NA
TGCGCCAGCAGCTTGGTAGCGGGAGAAAATGAGCAGTTCTTC	CASSLVAGENEQFF	NA	TRBV5-1	TRBJ2-1	TRBD2